This T cell receptor beta chain was sequenced during a study of response to subunit inactivated influenza vaccine. This CDR3 has 14 residues. The germline V gene has CDR1 MNHEY and CDR2 SMNVEV (reference sequence). The V and J ends lost 5 bases and 7 bases, in that order; junction bases with no gene match: 9. This clonotype appeared a few times. The antigen remains unidentified. MiXCR, applied by TCRdb to the RT-PCR reads, yields one record per CDR3 protein. The sample shows roughly 670,000 distinct CDR3 sequences, 14% of them seen only once. General study findings and limits: That few new T cells are recruited by each seasonal influenza vaccination was the authors' suggestion.

The source of this sequence is a man aged 45-60 years who received an inactivated influenza vaccine. The sequencing used PBMCs from blood, collected around 14 days before vaccination. The chain carries TRBV27 and TRBJ2-7; 9 bases are a match to TRBD2. The CDR3 DNA reads as TGTGCCAGCAGTACAATAGCGGGAGATTATGAGCAGTACTTC. Protein: CASSTIAGDYEQYF.